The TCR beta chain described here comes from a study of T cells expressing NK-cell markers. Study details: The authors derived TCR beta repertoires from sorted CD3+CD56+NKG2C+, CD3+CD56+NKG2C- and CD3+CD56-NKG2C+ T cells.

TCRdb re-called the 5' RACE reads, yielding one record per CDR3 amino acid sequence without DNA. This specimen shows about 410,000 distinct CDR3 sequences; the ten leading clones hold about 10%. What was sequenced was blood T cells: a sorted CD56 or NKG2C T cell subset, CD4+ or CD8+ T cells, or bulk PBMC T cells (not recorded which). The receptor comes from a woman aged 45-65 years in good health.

The CDR3 sequence is CASSKGRGWDTEAFF. The chain couples TRBV19 to TRBJ1-1; TCRdb proposes TRBD1, but this gene call is untestable without DNA. Germline CDR1 reads LNHDA; CDR2 reads SQIVND (reference sequence). The CDR3 runs 15 residues.